The T cell receptor (beta chain) described here comes from a study of CD8 T cells in ankylosing spondylitis. This clonotype came up many times. A junction end diverges from the germline sequence, so it may reflect a read error. This CDR3 comprises 15 residues. The V gene's germline CDR1 is MNHNS and CDR2 SASEGT. TCRdb re-analysed the 5' RACE reads in MiXCR, keeping a single row per CDR3 protein. The table has around 150,000 distinct CDR3 sequences, around a tenth seen once; the top ten hold 25% to 35%. The V and J genes are TRBV6-1 and TRBJ2-3; D is undetermined. This sequence originates from a male donor with ankylosing spondylitis or in good health (not recorded which). The specimen sequenced was blood, either unsorted or a sorted T cell fraction (not recorded which). The CDR3 is CASGESKGITDTQYF. CDR3 sequence (DNA): TGTGCCAGCGGTGAAAGCAAAGGCATTACAGATACGCAGTATTTT.